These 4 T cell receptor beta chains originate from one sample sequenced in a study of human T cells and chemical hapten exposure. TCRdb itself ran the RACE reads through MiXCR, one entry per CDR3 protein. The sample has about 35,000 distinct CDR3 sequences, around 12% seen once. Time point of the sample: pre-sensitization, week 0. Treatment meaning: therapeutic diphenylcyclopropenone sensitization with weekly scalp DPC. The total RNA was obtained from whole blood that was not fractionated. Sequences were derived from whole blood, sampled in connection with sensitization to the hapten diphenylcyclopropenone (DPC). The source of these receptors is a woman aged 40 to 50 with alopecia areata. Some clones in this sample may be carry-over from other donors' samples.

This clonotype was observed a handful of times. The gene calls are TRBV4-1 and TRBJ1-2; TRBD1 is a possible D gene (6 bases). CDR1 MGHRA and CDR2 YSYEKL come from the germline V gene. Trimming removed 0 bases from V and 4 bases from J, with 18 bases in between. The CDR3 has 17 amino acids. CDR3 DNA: TGCGCCAGCAGCCAAGATTTCCCCCGTGGGGGCGGCTATGGCTACACCTTC. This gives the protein CASSQDFPRGGGYGYTF.

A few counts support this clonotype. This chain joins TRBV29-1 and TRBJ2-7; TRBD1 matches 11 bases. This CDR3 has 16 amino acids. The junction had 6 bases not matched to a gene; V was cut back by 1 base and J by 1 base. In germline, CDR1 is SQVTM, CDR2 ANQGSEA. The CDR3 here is CSVEAGGDRGSYEQYF. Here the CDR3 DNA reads TGCAGCGTTGAAGCGGGCGGGGACAGGGGGTCCTACGAGCAGTACTTC.

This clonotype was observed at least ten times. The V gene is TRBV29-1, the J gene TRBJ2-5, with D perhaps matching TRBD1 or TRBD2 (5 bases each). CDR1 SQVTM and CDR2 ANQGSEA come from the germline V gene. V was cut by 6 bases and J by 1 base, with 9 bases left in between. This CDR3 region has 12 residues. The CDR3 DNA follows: TGCAGCGTGTTGGGGGTCCAAGAGACCCAGTACTTC. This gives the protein CSVLGVQETQYF.

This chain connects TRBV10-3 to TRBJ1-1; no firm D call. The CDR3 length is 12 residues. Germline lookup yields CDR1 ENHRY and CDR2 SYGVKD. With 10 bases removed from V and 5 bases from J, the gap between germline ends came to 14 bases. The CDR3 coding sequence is TGTGCCACCGGGCGGGGTGGGACTGAAGCTTTCTTT. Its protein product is CATGRGGTEAFF.